One sample yielded the 14 T cell receptor beta chains listed below, sequenced in a study of T cells in narcolepsy. Sequenced by immunoSEQ multiplex PCR; TCRdb stores in-frame clones only, minus some. This table has some 34,000 clones, approximately 80% appearing once. Source material: memory (CD45RA-) CD4+ T cells from blood. The source is a human donor in good health.

CDR3 nucleotide sequence: TGTGCCAGCAGTTACTCAAGCGGGAGAGGGTGGAATGAGCAGTTCTTC. This gives the protein CASSYSSGRGWNEQFF. The chain joins TRBV6-5 to TRBJ2-1; TRBD2 matches 8 bases. Germline V gene data show CDR1 as MNHEY and CDR2 as SVGAGI. CDR3 size: 16 residues. The V gene end was trimmed by 0 bases and the J gene end by 7 bases; junction bases not matched to a gene: 8.

The genes are TRBV30 and TRBJ2-7, with D possibly matching TRBD2 (6 bases). Trimming pared 4 bases from V and 3 bases from J, leaving 19 bases between. CDR3 length: 15 residues. The germline CDR1 and CDR2 sequences are GTSNPN and SVGIG (reference sequence). CDR3 protein: CAWNPPGRRDYEQYF. The CDR3 region has the DNA TGTGCCTGGAACCCCCCGGGCCGGCGGGACTACGAGCAGTACTTC.

The table lists this clone with a count of one. J is TRBJ1-2 and V is TRBV19, with TRBD1 matching 9 bases. Looked up from germline, CDR1 is LNHDA and CDR2 is SQIVND (reference sequence). The CDR3 has 15 amino acids. V dropped 8 bases and J dropped 8; count of bases not matched to a gene: 15. Here the CDR3 reads CASRTANRDRDGYTF. CDR3 nucleotide sequence: TGTGCCAGTCGCACAGCAAACCGGGACAGGGACGGCTACACCTTC.

This chain links TRBV7-2 with TRBJ2-3, with 9 bases aligning to TRBD2. V shed 5 bases and J 0 bases; nucleotides not matched to a gene: 12. This CDR3 has 18 amino acids. Looked up from germline, CDR1 is SGHTA and CDR2 is FQGNSA. The CDR3 here is CASSGRTSDPKSTDTQYF. The DNA of the CDR3 is TGTGCCAGCAGCGGGAGGACTAGCGACCCTAAAAGCACAGATACGCAGTATTTT.

The rearrangement links TRBV5-1 to TRBJ2-7; TRBD1 aligns across 8 bases. Germline CDR1 and CDR2: SGHRS and YFSETQ. This CDR3 is built from 14 residues. Trimming removed 4 bases from V and 1 base from J; junction bases left unmatched: 4. The CDR3 loop reads CASSDRQGSYEQYF. As DNA, the CDR3 is TGCGCCAGCAGCGATAGACAGGGGTCCTACGAGCAGTACTTC.

The CDR3 region is CASSRDNNQPQHF. CDR3 DNA: TGTGCCAGCAGCCGGGACAACAATCAGCCCCAGCATTTT. The chain joins TRBV2 to TRBJ1-5; maybe TRBD1 (6 bases). Germline CDR1 reads SNHLY; CDR2 reads FYNNEI. V was cut by 6 bases and J by 3 bases, with 9 bases left in between. The CDR3 contains 13 residues.

The CDR3 is CASSLLGTGLNTEAFF. Written as DNA, the CDR3 is TGTGCCAGTAGTCTCCTTGGGACAGGGCTGAACACTGAAGCTTTCTTT. The chain recombines TRBV19 with TRBJ1-1, with 9 bases that match TRBD1. The CDR3 spans 16 residues. CDR1 and CDR2 from the germline V gene are LNHDA and SQIVND (reference sequence). The junction had 7 bases not matched to a gene; V was cut back by 5 bases and J by 0 bases. Full variable domain (outside the CDR3, taken from reference TRBV19 and TRBJ1-1): DGGITQSPKYLFRKEGQNVTLSCEQNLNHDAMYWYRQDPGQGLRLIYYSQIVNDFQKGDIAEGYSVSREKKESFPLTVTSAQKNPTAFYLCASSLLGTGLNTEAFFGQGTRLTVV.

In regard to this clone: This CDR3 is also generated by other DNA sequences in the sample. The chain uses TRBV2 and TRBJ2-3; D gene ambiguous. The CDR3 contains 11 residues. Germline assignment: CDR1 SNHLY and CDR2 FYNNEI. V lost 4 bases, J lost 6 bases, and 5 bases lay in between. CDR3 in DNA: TGTGCCAGCAGTGTGGGCGATACGCAGTATTTT. Its protein is CASSVGDTQYF.

This clone was found once. The CDR3 DNA reads TGTGCCTGGACCTACCCGACGGGGACTGAAGCTTTCTTT. Protein product: CAWTYPTGTEAFF. The J gene is TRBJ1-1, the V gene TRBV30, with D unclear. The CDR3 is 13 amino acids. Germline CDR1 GTSNPN, CDR2 SVGIG (reference sequence). Trimming removed 4 bases at V and 5 bases at J, with 14 bases between.

The genes are TRBV6-1 and TRBJ2-1, with D tentatively TRBD1 or TRBD2 (5 bases each). V lost 5 bases, J lost 8 bases, and 16 bases lay in between. Germline assignment: CDR1 MNHNS and CDR2 SASEGT. The CDR3 is 14 amino acids. Here the CDR3 reads CASSPGPLAHEQFF. CDR3 in DNA: TGTGCCAGCAGTCCGGGACCATTAGCTCATGAGCAGTTCTTC.

The chain is built from TRBV2 and TRBJ1-5; weak D call: TRBD1 (6 bases). V gave up 6 bases and J gave up 2 bases, with 17 bases separating them. Germline-derived CDR1 and CDR2 are SNHLY and FYNNEI. The CDR3 covers 16 residues. DNA of the CDR3: TGTGCCAGCAGCCTACAGGGCGCTTTGGGCAATCAGCCCCAGCATTTT. Translating it yields CASSLQGALGNQPQHF.

This sequence joins TRBV7-2 and TRBJ2-7, with D unclear. Germline CDR1 is SGHTA and CDR2 is FQGNSA. There are 15 residues in the CDR3. Trimming took off 0 bases at V and 3 bases at J, with 12 bases between the two ends. DNA of the CDR3: TGTGCCAGCAGCTTAGCGGCGAACTCAAACTACGAGCAGTACTTC. Its translation: CASSLAANSNYEQYF.

The chain couples TRBV25-1 to TRBJ1-6; tentatively, D is TRBD1 (5 bases). Per the germline V gene, CDR1 is MGHDK and CDR2 is SYGVNS. The length of the CDR3 is 15 residues. V was clipped by 6 bases and J by 0 bases, with 9 bases between them. Here the CDR3 DNA reads TGTGCCAGCAGGGGGGGGAACTCCTATAATTCACCCCTCCACTTT. The encoded protein is CASRGGNSYNSPLHF. The variable domain in full, with the rest retrieved from reference TRBV25-1 and TRBJ1-6, is EADIYQTPRYLVIGTGKKITLECSQTMGHDKMYWYQQDPGMELHLIHYSYGVNSTEKGDLSSESTVSRIRTEHFPLTLESARPSHTSQYLCASRGGNSYNSPLHFGNGTRLTVT.

The chain is built from TRBV15 and TRBJ1-4; tentative D call: TRBD1 (6 bases). Germline lookup yields CDR1 LNHNV and CDR2 YYDKDF (reference sequence). The V gene lost 0 bases and the J gene lost 5 bases, with 13 bases spanning the gap. The CDR3 is made up of 16 amino acids. CDR3 in amino acids: CATSRDGGAGNEKLFF. DNA for the CDR3: TGTGCCACCAGCAGAGATGGGGGCGCGGGGAATGAAAAACTGTTTTTT. Supplemented by reference TRBV15 and TRBJ1-4, the full variable domain reads DAMVIQNPRYQVTQFGKPVTLSCSQTLNHNVMYWYQQKSSQAPKLLFHYYDKDFNNEADTPDNFQSRRPNTSFCFLDIRSPGLGDTAMYLCATSRDGGAGNEKLFFGSGTQLSVL.